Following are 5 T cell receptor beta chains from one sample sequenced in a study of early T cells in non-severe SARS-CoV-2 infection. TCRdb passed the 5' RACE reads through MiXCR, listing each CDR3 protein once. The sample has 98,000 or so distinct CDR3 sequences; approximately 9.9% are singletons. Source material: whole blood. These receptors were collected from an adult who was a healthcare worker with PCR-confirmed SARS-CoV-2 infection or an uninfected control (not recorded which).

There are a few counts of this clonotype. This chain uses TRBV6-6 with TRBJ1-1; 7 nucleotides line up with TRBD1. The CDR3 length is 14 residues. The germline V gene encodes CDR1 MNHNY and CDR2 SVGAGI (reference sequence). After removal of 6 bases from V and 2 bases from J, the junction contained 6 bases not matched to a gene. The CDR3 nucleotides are TGTGCCAGCAGACGCCAGGGGGGCAACACTGAAGCTTTCTTT. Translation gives CASRRQGGNTEAFF.

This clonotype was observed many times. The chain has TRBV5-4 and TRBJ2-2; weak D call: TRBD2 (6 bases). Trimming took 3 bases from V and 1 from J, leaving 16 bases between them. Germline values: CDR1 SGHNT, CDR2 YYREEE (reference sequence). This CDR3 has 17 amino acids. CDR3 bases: TGTGCCAGCAGCTCCCCCCTCCGGGGGAGGAACACCGGGGAGCTGTTTTTT. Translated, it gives CASSSPLRGRNTGELFF.

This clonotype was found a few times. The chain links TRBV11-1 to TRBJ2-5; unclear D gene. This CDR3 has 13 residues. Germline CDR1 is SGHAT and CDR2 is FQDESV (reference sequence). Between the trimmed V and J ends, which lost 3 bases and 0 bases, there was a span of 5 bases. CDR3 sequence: CASSFPYQETQYF. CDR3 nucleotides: TGTGCCAGCAGCTTCCCGTACCAAGAGACCCAGTACTTC.

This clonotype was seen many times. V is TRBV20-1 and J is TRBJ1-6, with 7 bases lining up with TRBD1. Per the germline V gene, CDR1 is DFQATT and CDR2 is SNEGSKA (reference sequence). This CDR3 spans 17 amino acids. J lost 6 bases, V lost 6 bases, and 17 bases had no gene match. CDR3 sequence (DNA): TGCAGTGCCAGGCCAGGGGGTAGCCAGAGCGTTAATTCACCCCTCCACTTT. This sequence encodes CSARPGGSQSVNSPLHF.

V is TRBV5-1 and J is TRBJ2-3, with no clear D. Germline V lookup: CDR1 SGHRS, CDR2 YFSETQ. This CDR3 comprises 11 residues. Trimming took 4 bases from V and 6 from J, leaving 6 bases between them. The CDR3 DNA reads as TGCGCCAGCAGCCTGAAGGATACGCAGTATTTT. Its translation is CASSLKDTQYF.